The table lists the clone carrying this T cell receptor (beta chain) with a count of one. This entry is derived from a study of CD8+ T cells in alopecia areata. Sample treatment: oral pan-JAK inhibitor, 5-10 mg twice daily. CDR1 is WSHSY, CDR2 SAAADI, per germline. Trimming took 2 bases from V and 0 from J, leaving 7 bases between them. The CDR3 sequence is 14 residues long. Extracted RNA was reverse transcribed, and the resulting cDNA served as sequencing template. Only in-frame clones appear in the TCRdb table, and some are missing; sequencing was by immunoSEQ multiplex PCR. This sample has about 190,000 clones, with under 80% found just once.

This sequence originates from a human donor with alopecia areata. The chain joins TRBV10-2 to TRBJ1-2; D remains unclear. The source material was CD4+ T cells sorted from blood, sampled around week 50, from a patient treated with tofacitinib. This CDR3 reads CASSEDATNYGYTF. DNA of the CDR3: TGCGCCAGCAGTGAGGACGCGACTAACTATGGCTACACCTTC.